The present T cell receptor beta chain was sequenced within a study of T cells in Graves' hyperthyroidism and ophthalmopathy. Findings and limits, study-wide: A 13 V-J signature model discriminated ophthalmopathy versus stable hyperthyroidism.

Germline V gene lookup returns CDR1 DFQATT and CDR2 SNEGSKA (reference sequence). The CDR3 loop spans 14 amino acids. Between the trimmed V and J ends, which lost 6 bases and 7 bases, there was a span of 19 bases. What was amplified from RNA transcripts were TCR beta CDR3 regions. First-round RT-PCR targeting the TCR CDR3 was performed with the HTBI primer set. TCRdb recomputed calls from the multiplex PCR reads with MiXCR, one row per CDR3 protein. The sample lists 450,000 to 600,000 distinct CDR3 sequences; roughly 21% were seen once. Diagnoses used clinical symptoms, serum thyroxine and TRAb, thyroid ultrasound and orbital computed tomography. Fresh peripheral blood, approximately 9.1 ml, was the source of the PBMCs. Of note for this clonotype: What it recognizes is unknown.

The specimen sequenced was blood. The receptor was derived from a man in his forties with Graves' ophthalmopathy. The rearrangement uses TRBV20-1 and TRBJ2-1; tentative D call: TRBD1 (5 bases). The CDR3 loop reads CSAQESSGANEQFF. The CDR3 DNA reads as TGCAGTGCGCAAGAGTCCAGTGGGGCGAATGAGCAGTTCTTC.